Below, one T cell receptor beta chain is given with its context. The antigen remains undetermined. Clones were read by immunoSEQ multiplex PCR, and TCRdb kept only the in-frame ones, dropping some. The repertoire holds about 70,000 clones, with approximately 81% as singletons. From germline, CDR1 is LGHDT and CDR2 YNNKEL (reference sequence). This CDR3 is 15 amino acids long. V was pared by 0 bases and J by 2 bases, with 3 bases of the junction left unmatched. These data belong to a study of T cell responses to AZD1222 COVID-19 vaccine. Overall study context: Pooled in the analysis were second doses at about 4 or about 12 weeks.

The study's findings and limits: Baseline testing showed seropositivity in only a handful of AZD1222 recipients. Unmutated variant regions reportedly attract nearly half of all spike-specific TCRs. Mostly white British, mostly female donors; authors suggested clonal diversity may be underestimated.

The sequences come from peripheral blood, collected on day 0 of AZD1222 vaccination. The TCR comes from an adult in good health. V gene TRBV3-1 (or the pseudogene TRBV3-2) combines with J gene TRBJ2-7; 8 bases are a match to TRBD1. DNA for the CDR3: TGTGCCAGCAGCCAAGAGGACAGGGCGCCCTACGAGCAGTACTTC. Amino acid sequence: CASSQEDRAPYEQYF.